Sequencing of this T cell receptor beta chain was carried out in a study of regulatory T cells in long-lasting Graves disease. Background on the study: The term persistent Graves' disease signified upward of 5 years on antithyroid drugs with positive TSH receptor antibodies.

The TCR beta library used iRepertoire HTBI primers with Arm-PCR amplification of CDR3. TCRdb passed the multiplex PCR reads through MiXCR, listing each CDR3 protein once. This repertoire shows fewer than 550,000 distinct CDR3 sequences, roughly a fifth found once; its top ten account for about 6.6%. With respect to this clonotype: The antigen remains unidentified.

Trimming left V 6 bases short and J 0 bases short, with 9 bases between. Germline V gene data show CDR1 as SGHKS and CDR2 as YYEKEE (reference sequence). The CDR3 loop spans 14 amino acids. General study results and limits: Between persistent patients, roughly 2,600 public clonotypes were shared, exceeding the approximately 940 shared between new patients.

Described time point: persistent/refractory GD, antithyroid drugs over 5 years with positive TRAb. With RNA extracted from PBMCs as input, the TCR library was made. This sequence joins TRBV5-5 and TRBJ2-2; tentative D call: TRBD2 (5 bases). The sequence was collected from a female donor with Graves disease. Source: peripheral blood mononuclear cells (PBMCs), taken when the disease was refractory, from a patient treated with antithyroid drugs. The CDR3 region is CASKAVANTGELFF. The CDR3 DNA is TGTGCCAGCAAAGCGGTCGCGAACACCGGGGAGCTGTTTTTT.